These T cell receptor beta chains were read from a single sample in a study of cytomegalovirus exposure and HLA in healthy donors. Only in-frame clones appear in the TCRdb table, and some are missing; sequencing was by immunoSEQ multiplex PCR. The sample carries roughly 220,000 clones, roughly four fifths recorded once. Material for sequencing was PBMCs. The receptors were gathered from a woman in her 40s in good health and CMV-seronegative. CDR3s include the opening cysteine and the closing phenylalanine or tryptophan. A D gene is named only where the DNA matches it firmly. A row's size may be missing; if present it is once, few, many or a size class.

clone size	D gene	V gene	J gene	CDR3 DNA	CDR3 protein
once	-	TRBV7-9	TRBJ1-1	TGTGCCAGCAGCTTTGGGACACTTATGAACACTGAAGCTTTCTTT	CASSFGTLMNTEAFF
few	-	TRBV2	TRBJ1-1	TGTGCCAGCACCACAGTCCGGGGTACTGAAGCTTTCTTT	CASTTVRGTEAFF
few	-	TRBV7-9	TRBJ1-1	TGTGCCAGCAGCTTAACTGGCTCGAGGACTGAAGCTTTCTTT	CASSLTGSRTEAFF
few	-	TRBV5-5	TRBJ1-4	TGTGCCAGCAGCTCCGAACTAACTCATTTTGAAAAACTGTTTTTT	CASSSELTHFEKLFF
-	TRBD2	TRBV7-3	TRBJ2-7	TGTGCCAGCAGCATGGGACTAGCGGGAGGGCCCCCCTACGAGCAGTACTTC	CASSMGLAGGPPYEQYF
-	TRBD1	TRBV13	TRBJ2-7	TGTGCCAGCAGCCCAACCAGGGGGCCCTACGAGCAGTACTTC	CASSPTRGPYEQYF
-	-	TRBV11-3	TRBJ2-3	TGTGCCAGCAGCCCGGAGGCTGGAGGTACGCAGTATTTT	CASSPEAGGTQYF
few	-	TRBV5-4	TRBJ2-5	TGTGCCAGCAGGGCTTCGTGGAGCCGTCAAGAGACCCAGTACTTC	CASRASWSRQETQYF
once	TRBD1	TRBV27	TRBJ2-3	TGTGCCAGCAGTTTCACAGGGGCCCGCACAGATACGCAGTATTTT	CASSFTGARTDTQYF
-	TRBD2	TRBV29-1	TRBJ2-1	TGCAGCGTTGAAGTAGCGGGGTACAATGAGCAGTTCTTC	CSVEVAGYNEQFF
-	TRBD1	TRBV13	TRBJ2-7	TGTGCCAGCAGCTTAGGGGGACAGCTAAGCTACGAGCAGTACTTC	CASSLGGQLSYEQYF